These T cell receptor beta chains were read from a single sample in a study of blood T cell repertoires in COVID-19. TCRdb's copy holds only in-frame clones and misses some; the assay was immunoSEQ multiplex PCR. The data show nearly 110,000 clones, 70% to 90% seen once. Sequences were obtained from peripheral blood. The receptors stem from a man between 40 and 49 years old with active or convalescent COVID-19. Both conserved end residues are part of each CDR3.

V | CDR3
TRBV9 | CASSVASLSGSYNEQFF
TRBV9 | CASSHRGPKGELFF
TRBV30 | CAWSRGTDQPQHF
TRBV5-1 | CASSLVVSLAGELFF
TRBV6-2/TRBV6-3 | CASSYVGGGTDTQYF
TRBV29-1 | CSVEYRTTNYGYTF
TRBV10-3 | CAISDPDGGADEQYF
TRBV28 | CASSSPGGSGVSYEQYF
TRBV28 | CASTQGGTNEKLFF
TRBV5-1 | CASSPGTSGVVVGTQYF
TRBV28 | CASINTGSRSGNTIYF
TRBV28 | CASREAGVVETQYF
TRBV28 | CASRTAGQGDNSPLHF
TRBV3-1/TRBV3-2 | CASSQGDRLIPPLHF
TRBV28 | CASSFSVDQPQHF
TRBV14 | CASSPRRGGAGELFF
TRBV19 | CASSPTGANYGYTF
TRBV30 | CAWRGGLAGNTGELFF
TRBV28 | CASRYRTSGSRGSEQFF
TRBV28 | CASSPPDPGLATSDTQYF
TRBV6-5 | CASGLTGIGYTF
TRBV5-1 | CASSLVAGRGETQYF
TRBV7-2 | CASSFTAGAGNTIYF
TRBV30 | CAWSRQGTDTQYF